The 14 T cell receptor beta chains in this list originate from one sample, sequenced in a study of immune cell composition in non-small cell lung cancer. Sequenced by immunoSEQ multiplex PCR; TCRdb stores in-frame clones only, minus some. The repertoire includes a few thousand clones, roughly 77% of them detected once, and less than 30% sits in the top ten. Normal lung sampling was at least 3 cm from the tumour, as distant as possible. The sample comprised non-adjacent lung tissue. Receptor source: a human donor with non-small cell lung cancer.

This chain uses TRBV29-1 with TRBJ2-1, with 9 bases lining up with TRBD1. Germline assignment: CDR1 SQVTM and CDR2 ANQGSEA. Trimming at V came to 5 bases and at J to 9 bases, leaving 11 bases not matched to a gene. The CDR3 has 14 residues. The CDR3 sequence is CSVSAGQGLGEQFF. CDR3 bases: TGCAGCGTTTCGGCGGGACAGGGCCTAGGTGAGCAGTTCTTC.

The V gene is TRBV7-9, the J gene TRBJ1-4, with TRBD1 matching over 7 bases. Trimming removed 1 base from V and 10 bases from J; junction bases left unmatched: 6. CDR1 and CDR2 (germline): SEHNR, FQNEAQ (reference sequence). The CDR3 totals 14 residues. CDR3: CASSLGTGGGKLFF. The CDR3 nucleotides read TGTGCCAGCAGCTTAGGGACAGGCGGTGGAAAACTGTTTTTT.

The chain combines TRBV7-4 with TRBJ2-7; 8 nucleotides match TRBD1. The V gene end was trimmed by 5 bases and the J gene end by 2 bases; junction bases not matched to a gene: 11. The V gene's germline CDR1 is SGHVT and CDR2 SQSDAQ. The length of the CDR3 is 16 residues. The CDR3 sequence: CASSHPRTGSTYEQYF. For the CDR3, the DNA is TGTGCCAGCAGCCACCCTCGGACAGGGAGCACCTACGAGCAGTACTTC. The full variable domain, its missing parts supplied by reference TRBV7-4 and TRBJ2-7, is GAGVSQSPRYKVAKRGRDVALRCDSISGHVTLYWYRQTLGQGSEVLTYSQSDAQRDKSGRPSGRFSAERPERSVSTLKIQRTEQGDSAVYLCASSHPRTGSTYEQYFGPGTRLTVT.

DNA of the CDR3: TGTGCCAGCAGCTTAGATACGAACACCGGGGAGCTGTTTTTT. Protein: CASSLDTNTGELFF. The rearrangement links TRBV11-2 to TRBJ2-2; D not resolved. The CDR3 consists of 14 residues. CDR1 is SGHAT, CDR2 FQNNGV, per germline. V gave up 0 bases and J gave up 0 bases, with 2 bases separating them.

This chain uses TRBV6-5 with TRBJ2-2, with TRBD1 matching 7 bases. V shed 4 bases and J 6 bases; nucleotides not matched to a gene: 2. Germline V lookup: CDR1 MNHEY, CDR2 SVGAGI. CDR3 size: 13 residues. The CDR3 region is CASSLQGSGELFF. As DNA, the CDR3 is TGTGCCAGCAGTTTACAGGGGTCCGGGGAGCTGTTTTTT.

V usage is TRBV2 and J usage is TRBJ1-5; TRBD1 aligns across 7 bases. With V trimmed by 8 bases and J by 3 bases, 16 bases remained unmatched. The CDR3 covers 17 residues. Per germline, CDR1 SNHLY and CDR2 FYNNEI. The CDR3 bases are TGTGCCAGCCAGCCCGAGACAGGGCTTCGTGACAATCAGCCCCAGCATTTT. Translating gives CASQPETGLRDNQPQHF.

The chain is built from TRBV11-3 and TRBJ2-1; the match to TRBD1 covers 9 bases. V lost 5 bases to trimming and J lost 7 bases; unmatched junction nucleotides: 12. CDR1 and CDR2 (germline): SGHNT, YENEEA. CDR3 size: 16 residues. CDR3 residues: CASSPREGQGWNEQFF. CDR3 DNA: TGTGCCAGCAGCCCAAGGGAAGGACAGGGGTGGAATGAGCAGTTCTTC.

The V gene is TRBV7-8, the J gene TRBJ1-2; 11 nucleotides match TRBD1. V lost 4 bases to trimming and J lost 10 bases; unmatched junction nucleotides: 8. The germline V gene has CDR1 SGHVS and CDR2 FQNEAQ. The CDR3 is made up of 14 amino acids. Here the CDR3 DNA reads TGTGCCAGCAGCTCCAAACGGACAGGGGGCAACTACACCTTC. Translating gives CASSSKRTGGNYTF.

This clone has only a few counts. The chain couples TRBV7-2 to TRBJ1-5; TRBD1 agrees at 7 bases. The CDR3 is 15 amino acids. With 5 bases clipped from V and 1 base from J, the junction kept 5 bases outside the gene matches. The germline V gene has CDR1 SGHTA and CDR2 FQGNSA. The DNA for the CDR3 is TGTGCCAGCAGCCCCGGGACAGTAAGCAATCAGCCCCAGCATTTT. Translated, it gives CASSPGTVSNQPQHF.

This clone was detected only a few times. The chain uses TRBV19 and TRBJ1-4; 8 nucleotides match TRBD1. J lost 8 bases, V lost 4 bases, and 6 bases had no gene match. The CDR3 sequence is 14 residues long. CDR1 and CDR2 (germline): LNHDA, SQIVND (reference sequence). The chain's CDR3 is CASSTTGVVEKLFF. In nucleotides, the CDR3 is TGTGCCAGTAGTACGACAGGGGTAGTGGAAAAACTGTTTTTT. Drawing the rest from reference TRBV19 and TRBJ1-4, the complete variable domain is DGGITQSPKYLFRKEGQNVTLSCEQNLNHDAMYWYRQDPGQGLRLIYYSQIVNDFQKGDIAEGYSVSREKKESFPLTVTSAQKNPTAFYLCASSTTGVVEKLFFGSGTQLSVL.

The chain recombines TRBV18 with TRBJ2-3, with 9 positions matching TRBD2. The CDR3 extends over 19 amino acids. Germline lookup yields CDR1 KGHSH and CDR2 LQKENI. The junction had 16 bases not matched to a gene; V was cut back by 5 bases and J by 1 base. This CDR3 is CASSTSGTSSLGGTDTQYF. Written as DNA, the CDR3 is TGTGCCAGCTCAACCTCCGGGACTAGCTCCTTGGGGGGCACAGATACGCAGTATTTT.

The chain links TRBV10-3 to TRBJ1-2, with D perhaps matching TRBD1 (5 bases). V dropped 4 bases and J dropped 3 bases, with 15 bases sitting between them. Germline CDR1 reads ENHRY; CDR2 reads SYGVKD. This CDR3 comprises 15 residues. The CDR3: CAISGVQGWDYGYTF. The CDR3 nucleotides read TGTGCCATCAGTGGGGTGCAGGGTTGGGACTATGGCTACACCTTC.

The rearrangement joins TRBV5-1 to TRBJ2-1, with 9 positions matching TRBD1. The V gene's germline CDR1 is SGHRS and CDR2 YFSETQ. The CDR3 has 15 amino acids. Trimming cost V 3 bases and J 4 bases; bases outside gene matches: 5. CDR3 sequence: CASSSDRGFYNEQFF. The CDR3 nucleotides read TGCGCCAGCAGCTCGGACAGGGGATTTTACAATGAGCAGTTCTTC.

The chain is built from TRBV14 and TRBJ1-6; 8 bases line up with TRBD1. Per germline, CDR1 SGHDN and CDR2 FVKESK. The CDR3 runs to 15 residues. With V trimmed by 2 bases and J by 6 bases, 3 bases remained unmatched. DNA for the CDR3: TGTGCCAGCAGCCAAAGGGACAGGACTAATTCACCCCTCCACTTT. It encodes CASSQRDRTNSPLHF.